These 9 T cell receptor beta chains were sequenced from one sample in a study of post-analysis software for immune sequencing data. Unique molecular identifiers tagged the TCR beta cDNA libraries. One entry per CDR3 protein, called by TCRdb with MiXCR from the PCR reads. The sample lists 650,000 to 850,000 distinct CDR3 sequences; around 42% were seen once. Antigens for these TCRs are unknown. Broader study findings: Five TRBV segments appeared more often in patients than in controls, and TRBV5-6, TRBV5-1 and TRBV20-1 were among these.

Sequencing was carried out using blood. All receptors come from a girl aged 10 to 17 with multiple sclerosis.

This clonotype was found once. The CDR3 region has the DNA TGTGCCAGCAGTGTCCAAGGGGCCTATAATTCACCCCTCCACTTT. This encodes CASSVQGAYNSPLHF. The rearrangement links TRBV2 to TRBJ1-6; perhaps TRBD1 as D (5 bases). This CDR3 region has 15 residues. V was pared by 4 bases and J by 2 bases, with 9 bases between. Germline-derived CDR1 and CDR2 are SNHLY and FYNNEI.

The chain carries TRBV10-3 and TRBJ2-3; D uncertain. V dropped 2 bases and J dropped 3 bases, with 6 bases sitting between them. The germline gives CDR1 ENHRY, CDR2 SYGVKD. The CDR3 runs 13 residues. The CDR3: CAISEVETDTQYF. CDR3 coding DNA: TGTGCCATCAGTGAGGTGGAGACAGATACGCAGTATTTT.

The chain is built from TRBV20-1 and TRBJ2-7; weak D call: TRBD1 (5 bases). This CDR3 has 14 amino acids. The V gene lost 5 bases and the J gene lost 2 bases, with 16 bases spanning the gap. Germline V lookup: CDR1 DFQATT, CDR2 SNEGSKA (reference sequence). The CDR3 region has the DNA TGCAGTGCTTCTTCGACAGCACCGACCTACGAGCAGTACTTC. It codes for CSASSTAPTYEQYF.

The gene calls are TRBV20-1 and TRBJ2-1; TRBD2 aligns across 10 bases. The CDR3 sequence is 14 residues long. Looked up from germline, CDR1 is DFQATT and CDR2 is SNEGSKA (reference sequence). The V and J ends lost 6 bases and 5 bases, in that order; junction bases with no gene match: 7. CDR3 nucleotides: TGCAGTGCCATTAGCGGGAGGATCGACAATGAGCAGTTCTTC. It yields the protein CSAISGRIDNEQFF.

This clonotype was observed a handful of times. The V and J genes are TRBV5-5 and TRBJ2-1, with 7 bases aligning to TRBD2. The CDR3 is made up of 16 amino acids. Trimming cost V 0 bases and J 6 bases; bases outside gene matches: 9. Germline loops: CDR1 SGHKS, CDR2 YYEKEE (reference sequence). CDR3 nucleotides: TGTGCCAGCAGCTTGGGCCACGGCGGGAGCCGCAATGAGCAGTTCTTC. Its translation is CASSLGHGGSRNEQFF.

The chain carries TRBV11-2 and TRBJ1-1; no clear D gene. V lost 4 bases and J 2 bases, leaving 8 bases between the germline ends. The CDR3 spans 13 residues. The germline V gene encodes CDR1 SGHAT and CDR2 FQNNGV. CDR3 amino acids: CASSSGINTEAFF. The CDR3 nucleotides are TGTGCCAGCAGCTCGGGAATTAACACTGAAGCTTTCTTT. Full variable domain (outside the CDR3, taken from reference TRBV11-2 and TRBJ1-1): EAGVAQSPRYKIIEKRQSVAFWCNPISGHATLYWYQQILGQGPKLLIQFQNNGVVDDSQLPKDRFSAERLKGVDSTLKIQPAKLEDSAVYLCASSSGINTEAFFGQGTRLTVV.

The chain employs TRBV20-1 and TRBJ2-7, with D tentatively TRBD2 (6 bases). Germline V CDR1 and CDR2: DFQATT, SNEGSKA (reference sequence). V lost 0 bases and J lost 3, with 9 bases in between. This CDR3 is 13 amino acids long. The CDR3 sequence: CSARDEGGYEQYF. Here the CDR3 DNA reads TGCAGTGCTAGAGATGAGGGAGGCTACGAGCAGTACTTC.

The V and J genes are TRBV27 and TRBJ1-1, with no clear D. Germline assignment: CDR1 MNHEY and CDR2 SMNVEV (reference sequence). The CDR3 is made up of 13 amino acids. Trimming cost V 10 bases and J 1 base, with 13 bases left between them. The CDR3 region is CAKTRSPNTEAFF. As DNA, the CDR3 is TGTGCCAAAACTAGGAGCCCGAACACTGAAGCTTTCTTT.

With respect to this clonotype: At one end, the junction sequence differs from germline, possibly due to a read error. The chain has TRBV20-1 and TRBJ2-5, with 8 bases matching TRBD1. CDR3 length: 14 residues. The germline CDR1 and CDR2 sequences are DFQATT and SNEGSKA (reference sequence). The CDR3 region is CGARDDRGVETQYF. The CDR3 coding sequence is TGCGGTGCTAGAGATGACAGGGGTGTTGAGACCCAGTACTTC.